This T cell receptor (beta chain) was sequenced for a study of shared clonotypes between healthy human individuals (dated by TCRdb to the early 2020s). In the study overall: The cohort comprised two women and a few men aged 18 to 49 years. For each donor, three plates each were used for CD4 naive and CD4 memory, two plates were used for CD8 naive, and one plate was used for CD8 memory. To increase sequencing depth and limit assay-specific biases, TCR repertoire library preparation and sequencing were carried out by different laboratories using diverse techniques. Per donor, leukapheresis produced somewhere between about 0.8 and 9.5 billion PBMCs. The study deeply sequenced blood TCR repertoires of about 5 healthy adults to estimate repertoire size and the extent of clonotype sharing between individuals. Summary of the overall study and its limitations: Larger estimated clonotype richness was generally found for naive subsets than for memory subsets. Higher generation probabilities were observed for clonotypes shared by all four sorted-subset donors than for non-shared clonotypes. The genetic and exposure-history diversity represented was limited by the small number of donors. Approximately 5% of naive CD4, 3.5% of naive CD8, approximately 2% of memory CD4, and 0.4% of memory CD8 clonotypes were shared across a few donors. Pairwise subsampling indicated that sequencing depth was expected to affect the degree of clonotype sharing among donors. Sampling was limited to blood, and TCR repertoires in tissue likely differ from TCR repertoires in blood. Rarefaction of sorted-subset datasets indicated incomplete sequencing despite the large sequencing depth.

With respect to this clone: The specificity of this receptor is unknown. No clone much larger than this one lies a single base away; base qualities are absent. The sample contains more than one DNA sequence encoding this CDR3.

TCR CDR3 regions were amplified from genomic DNA by multiplex PCR using the deep immunoSEQ assay. Genomic DNA extracted from each cell subset was distributed evenly over all wells of several immunoSEQ 96-well plates, and each plate served as one replicate. For sorted subsets, roughly 200 ng of genomic DNA, equivalent to 25,000 to 35,000 T cell genomes, went into each replicate PCR. The purified libraries were quantified using a Qubit 3.0 fluorometer, sized with a Bioanalyzer 2100, and then quantified again using the KAPA Library Quantification kit. A separate single-read 150-cycle Illumina NextSeq 550 flow cell was used to sequence each immunoSEQ 96-well plate. On the study's bioinformatics: Because the immunoSEQ output included only junctional sequences and no quality scores, the filtering could not be the same as the filtering used for full-length reads. To assign V/J genes and CDR3, sequences were annotated against IMGT germline references using PyIR, a Python wrapper for IgBLAST v1.9. Any read was removed if the V/J assignment was weak (E-value above 1e-6), the CDR3 was missing, or the read contained stop codons, out-of-frame junctions, or ambiguous translated residues. V3J clonotypes were defined by identical inferred V gene, J gene, and CDR3 amino acid sequence. The percentage overlap between two repertoires was calculated by dividing the number of shared unique clonotypes by the size of the smaller repertoire. Richness of each repertoire was evaluated using RTK rarefaction, the Chao1 estimator, and Recon v2.1 estimates of unobserved clonotypes. Generation probabilities for all TCRbeta clonotypes obtained by the gDNA method from a handful of donors were computed using OLGA. TCRdb provides this immuneACCESS table in a form limited to in-frame rearrangements. Some clones are lacking; in checked studies, under half of them reflect an unresolved V gene, and why the rest are absent is not known. Clonal size and the V and J genes are those of that table, whereas D and trimming came from the DNA. Within this sample are nearly 1,000,000 clones, with over 60% of them counted one time only. In total, the top ten clones hold roughly 1.5% of the sample.

Clipping removes 4 bases from V and 2 bases from J, with 0 as the unmatched junction base count. The germline V gene specifies ENHRY as CDR1 and SYGVKD as CDR2. Taken from cysteine to phenylalanine, the CDR3 has 13 residues. Here the CDR3 DNA is all that survives: 39 bases in frame from base 1. Donors were healthy HIV-negative adults with no recently reported acute infections or vaccinations. Every donor was a Caucasian adult residing in Nashville, Tennessee, USA. CD4+ T cells were enriched by magnetic negative selection; naive cells were then positively selected on CD45RA, and the negative fraction formed the memory subset. After blood collection by leukapheresis, PBMCs were isolated using Ficoll-Histopaque density gradient centrifugation and then cryopreserved in the vapor phase of liquid nitrogen. Analytical flow cytometry was used to check the purity and quantity of every magnetically sorted T cell population. Genomic DNA was isolated from every sorted fraction and measured by UV absorbance on a Nanodrop 2000c.

This clonotype was sampled from a man in his late teens or twenties in good health. Sequencing input: memory CD4+ T cells sorted from blood. Read against the paper, the sample's cell subset or site label means: CD45RA-negative fraction. The V and J segments used are TRBV10-3 and TRBJ2-7, with 9 bases aligning to TRBD1. At the DNA level, the sequence is TGTGCCATCAGTGGGACAGGGGCCTACGAGCAGTACTTC. Its protein is CAISGTGAYEQYF.